The next 18 T cell receptor beta chains were all read from a single sample in a study of cytomegalovirus exposure and HLA in healthy donors. Amplification used 60 Vbeta primers and 13 Jbeta primers. Assay used: immunoSEQ multiplex PCR; TCRdb lists only in-frame clones, some missing. The sample holds roughly 140,000 clones, 64% seen once. Sequenced: PBMCs. The receptors come from a woman in her twenties or thirties in good health and CMV-seropositive.

V and J are TRBV28 and TRBJ2-5; 11 nucleotides match TRBD1. This CDR3 is 16 amino acids long. V was clipped by 5 bases and J by 7 bases; unmatched bases: 12. CDR1 and CDR2 (germline): MDHEN, SYDVKM. CDR3 bases: TGTGCCAGCAGTCCGGCCCGGACAGGGGGCGGAGTGACCCAGTACTTC. Encoded protein: CASSPARTGGGVTQYF.

The chain uses TRBV5-1 and TRBJ1-5; 8 bases map to TRBD1. The junction had 2 bases not matched to a gene; V was cut back by 2 bases and J by 7 bases. CDR3 length: 13 amino acids. Per germline, CDR1 SGHRS and CDR2 YFSETQ. CDR3 nucleotide sequence: TGCGCCAGCAGCTTACAGGGGGGCCAGCCCCAGCATTTT. As protein: CASSLQGGQPQHF.

This clone has just a few counts. The chain carries TRBV30 and TRBJ1-5; perhaps TRBD1 as D (5 bases). The CDR3 consists of 13 residues. The V end was cut by 0 bases, the J end by 7 bases, with 10 bases between. CDR1 and CDR2 (germline): GTSNPN, SVGIG (reference sequence). In DNA form, the CDR3 reads TGTGCCTGGAGTGTACTCCAGGGCCAGCCCCAGCATTTT. Protein: CAWSVLQGQPQHF. Together with reference TRBV30 and TRBJ1-5, the CDR3 gives the full variable domain: SQTIHQWPATLVQPVGSPLSLECTVEGTSNPNLYWYRQAAGRGLQLLFYSVGIGQISSEVPQNLSASRPQDRQFILSSKKLLLSDSGFYLCAWSVLQGQPQHFGDGTRLSIL.

V is TRBV9 and J is TRBJ1-4, with 10 bases identical to TRBD1. Trimming removed 2 bases from V and 12 bases from J; junction bases left unmatched: 10. The CDR3 is 15 amino acids. Looked up from germline, CDR1 is SGDLS and CDR2 is YYNGEE. The CDR3 protein is CASSVAGTGVKELFF. The CDR3 DNA follows: TGTGCCAGCAGCGTGGCCGGGACAGGGGTGAAAGAACTGTTTTTT.

The chain recombines TRBV2 with TRBJ2-1, with 11 bases fitting TRBD1. There are 15 residues in the CDR3. Trimming removed 8 bases from V and 6 bases from J; junction bases left unmatched: 9. Germline lookup yields CDR1 SNHLY and CDR2 FYNNEI. The CDR3 DNA is TGTGCCAGCCCCAGCCGGGACAGGGGGATCAATGAGCAGTTCTTC. This encodes CASPSRDRGINEQFF.

This clone came up once. V is TRBV9 and J is TRBJ1-2; 7 bases match TRBD1. Losses at the gene ends were 4 bases for V and 9 bases for J; bases not matched to a gene: 15. This CDR3 has 15 amino acids. CDR1 and CDR2 (germline): SGDLS, YYNGEE. CDR3 amino acids: CASSLIPGQPGSYTF. CDR3 nucleotide sequence: TGTGCCAGCAGCTTAATTCCGGGACAGCCTGGGAGCTACACCTTC.

This clone was observed a few times. V and J are TRBV18 and TRBJ1-4; D call uncertain. Trimming left V 3 bases short and J 6 bases short, with 5 bases between. The CDR3 has 12 amino acids. The germline CDR1 and CDR2 sequences are KGHSH and LQKENI. The CDR3: CASSPSDEKLFF. In nucleotides, the CDR3 is TGTGCCAGCTCACCTTCGGATGAAAAACTGTTTTTT.

CDR3 in amino acids: CASRPSMTASTNEKLFF. The DNA for the CDR3 is TGTGCCAGCAGACCCTCTATGACAGCTTCAACTAATGAAAAACTGTTTTTT. The chain carries TRBV28 and TRBJ1-4; weak D call: TRBD1 (5 bases). CDR3 length: 17 residues. V was clipped by 6 bases and J by 0 bases, with 17 bases between them. From germline, CDR1 is MDHEN and CDR2 SYDVKM.

The chain links TRBV7-9 to TRBJ1-2; tentative D call: TRBD1 (5 bases). The CDR3 consists of 14 residues. V was clipped by 5 bases and J by 8 bases, with 18 bases between them. Germline values: CDR1 SEHNR, CDR2 FQNEAQ (reference sequence). The CDR3 bases are TGTGCCAGCAGCCCCACGGGGGGTCCCGGCGGCTACACCTTC. As protein: CASSPTGGPGGYTF.

This clone was observed many times. CDR3 DNA: TGTGCCAGCAGTTCCGGGACAGCATCCAATGAGCAGTTCTTC. Translation: CASSSGTASNEQFF. V is TRBV6-1 and J is TRBJ2-1; 7 bases agree with TRBD1. The V gene end was trimmed by 5 bases and the J gene end by 6 bases; junction bases not matched to a gene: 7. This CDR3 contains 14 residues. The germline V gene has CDR1 MNHNS and CDR2 SASEGT.

The CDR3 DNA reads TGTGCCAGCAGCCAGAGCCTAGCGGGGGGCGACGAGCAGTACTTC. Protein: CASSQSLAGGDEQYF. This rearrangement joins TRBV7-2 to TRBJ2-7; 11 nucleotides line up with TRBD2. Trimming took 5 bases from V and 5 from J; bases not matched to a gene: 8. CDR3 size: 15 residues. The germline gives CDR1 SGHTA, CDR2 FQGNSA.

Only a few counts were recorded for this clone. The chain uses TRBV9 and TRBJ1-1; 9 bases are shared with TRBD1. Trimming removed 4 bases from V and 5 bases from J; junction bases left unmatched: 6. CDR1 SGDLS and CDR2 YYNGEE come from the germline V gene. There are 14 residues in the CDR3. CDR3 coding DNA: TGTGCCAGCAGCAAACAGGGGGCGCTGACTGAAGCTTTCTTT. As protein: CASSKQGALTEAFF.

The rearrangement uses TRBV4-1 and TRBJ2-5; D gene ambiguous. Gene TRBJ2-7 matches the end of the DNA better, so the J call may be wrong. The germline gives CDR1 MGHRA, CDR2 YSYEKL. The CDR3 runs 13 residues. CDR3 region: CASSQDPHYEQYF. Written as DNA, the CDR3 is TGCGCCAGCAGCCAAGATCCGCACTACGAGCAGTACTTC.

This chain joins TRBV5-1 and TRBJ2-7; the D gene is possibly TRBD2 (6 bases). V was clipped by 3 bases and J by 0 bases, with 16 bases between them. CDR3 length: 16 amino acids. Germline assignment: CDR1 SGHRS and CDR2 YFSETQ. The CDR3 is CASSSPDGRSSYEQYF. The CDR3 DNA follows: TGCGCCAGCAGCTCCCCGGACGGGAGAAGCTCCTACGAGCAGTACTTC.

There are a few counts of this clone. This chain uses TRBV15 with TRBJ2-3; the D gene is possibly TRBD2 (5 bases). Trimming shortened V by 3 bases and J by 5 bases, and 12 bases separated the two germline ends. The germline CDR1 and CDR2 sequences are LNHNV and YYDKDF (reference sequence). There are 14 residues in the CDR3. The CDR3 sequence is CATSSPGLLDTQYF. The CDR3 DNA reads as TGTGCCACCAGCAGCCCCGGACTCCTAGATACGCAGTATTTT.

This clone appeared a single time. V and J are TRBV2 and TRBJ2-3, with TRBD2 identical over 7 bases. The CDR3 runs to 13 residues. V shed 4 bases, J shed 4 bases, and the junction held 2 bases outside the gene matches. Per the germline V gene, CDR1 is SNHLY and CDR2 is FYNNEI. The CDR3 loop reads CASSVLAADTQYF. As DNA, the CDR3 is TGTGCCAGCAGTGTGCTAGCGGCAGATACGCAGTATTTT.

The chain recombines TRBV13 with TRBJ2-5; D gene ambiguous. The CDR3 extends over 16 amino acids. CDR1 and CDR2 (germline): PRHDT, FYEKMQ (reference sequence). Between the trimmed V and J ends, which lost 4 bases and 2 bases, there was a span of 17 bases. This CDR3 is CASSSPGFTSQETQYF. The DNA for the CDR3 is TGTGCCAGCAGCTCCCCAGGATTTACTTCACAAGAGACCCAGTACTTC.

This clone was observed a handful of times. The chain uses TRBV5-1 and TRBJ2-7; D call uncertain. V gave up 5 bases and J gave up 2 bases, with 11 bases separating them. The germline V gene encodes CDR1 SGHRS and CDR2 YFSETQ. CDR3 length: 13 amino acids. This CDR3 reads CASSDKGPYEQYF. For the CDR3, the DNA is TGCGCCAGCAGTGACAAAGGCCCCTACGAGCAGTACTTC.